These T cell receptor beta chains were read from a single sample in a study of cytomegalovirus exposure and HLA in healthy donors. Sequencing was performed with immunoSEQ multiplex PCR; in TCRdb, only in-frame clones are kept and a portion is missing. This table holds approximately 150,000 clones, 70% to 80% found once. Sequenced sample: PBMCs. The receptors were gathered from a man in his forties in good health and CMV-seronegative. Both conserved end residues are part of each CDR3. Fields, in order: V gene, J gene, clone size, CDR3 length, D gene, CDR3 DNA, CDR3 protein. A D gene is named only where the DNA matches it firmly. Part of the rows lack a size; the others show once, few, many or a class for expanded clones.

TRBV9,TRBJ2-7,.,16,.,TGTGCCAGCAGCGCAGGACGGTTGACTAGTTTCTACGAGCAGTACTTC,CASSAGRLTSFYEQYF
TRBV6-6,TRBJ2-3,.,15,.,TGTGCCAGCGATTACACTGCAGGGGTTAGAGATACGCAGTATTTT,CASDYTAGVRDTQYF
TRBV7-2,TRBJ1-4,.,14,.,TGTGCCAGCAGCCCAGACAGGACGGGTGAAAAACTGTTTTTT,CASSPDRTGEKLFF
TRBV7-2,TRBJ2-5,.,13,.,TGTGCCAGCAGCTCTACCCTTCGGGAGACCCAGTACTTC,CASSSTLRETQYF
TRBV5-6,TRBJ2-7,.,11,.,TGTGCCAGCAGCTTCGAGTACGAGCAGTACTTC,CASSFEYEQYF
TRBV18,TRBJ2-6,.,17,.,TGTGCCAGCTCACCACTAGCGGACCGTTCTGGGGCCAACGGCCTGACTTTC,CASSPLADRSGANGLTF
TRBV7-3,TRBJ2-3,.,13,.,TGTGCCAGCAGCCTAGAGGGTCCAGATACGCAGTATTTT,CASSLEGPDTQYF
TRBV6-1,TRBJ2-5,.,14,.,TGTGCCAGCAGTGGGACAAGAAGTGCAGAGACCCAGTACTTC,CASSGTRSAETQYF
TRBV6-6,TRBJ1-4,.,16,TRBD1,TGTGCCAGCAGTTACTCCTGGACAGGGGTGGATGAAAAACTGTTTTTT,CASSYSWTGVDEKLFF
TRBV7-8,TRBJ1-5,.,11,TRBD1,TGTGCCACTTCCGGGACAGGCGTTTGGCATTTT,CATSGTGVWHF
TRBV5-1,TRBJ2-7,.,15,TRBD2,TGCGCCAGCAGTCCCGGACTAGCGGGGACCTACGAGCAGTACTTC,CASSPGLAGTYEQYF
TRBV6-1,TRBJ2-1,.,15,TRBD2,TGTGCCAGCAGGCGGGAGGGCCTTTTGGGGAATGAGCAGTTCTTC,CASRREGLLGNEQFF
TRBV2,TRBJ2-4,.,14,.,TGTGCCAGCAGTGAGACTGGGCCGGGGGTTTGTCAGTACTTC,CASSETGPGVCQYF
TRBV5-4,TRBJ1-1,.,15,TRBD1,TGTGCCAGCAGCCCAGAGGGACAGGGGAACACTGAAGCTTTCTTT,CASSPEGQGNTEAFF
TRBV5-1,TRBJ2-5,.,16,TRBD1,TGCGCCAGCAGCTCTTTAGGGACAGGGTCTTGGGAGACCCAGTACTTC,CASSSLGTGSWETQYF
TRBV9,TRBJ2-1,.,14,.,TGTGCCAGCAGCTTCCGGGACAAACCGGGGGAGCAGTTCTTC,CASSFRDKPGEQFF
TRBV28,TRBJ2-7,.,19,TRBD2,TGTGCCAGCAGTTCTTTGCACACACGGACTAGCGGGGACTCCTACGAGCAGTACTTC,CASSSLHTRTSGDSYEQYF
TRBV7-9,TRBJ2-1,.,13,.,TGTGCCAGTAACGACAAGTCCTACAATGAGCAGTTCTTC,CASNDKSYNEQFF
TRBV28,TRBJ2-7,.,18,TRBD1,TGTGCCAGCAGAATACGACAGGGGGCTAAGGGGGGCTCCTACGAGCAGTACTTC,CASRIRQGAKGGSYEQYF
TRBV2,TRBJ2-7,.,15,.,TGTGCCGGCAAGGGGGCTAGCGGGTCTTCCTACGAGCAGTACTTC,CAGKGASGSSYEQYF
TRBV10-3,TRBJ1-1,.,14,.,TGTGCCATCAGTGAGTCGATTAGAGACACTGAAGCTTTCTTT,CAISESIRDTEAFF
TRBV15,TRBJ2-3,once,15,.,TGTGCCACCAGCAGAGGTGAGAGGGGGAGAGATACGCAGTATTTT,CATSRGERGRDTQYF
TRBV2,TRBJ2-1,.,10,.,TGTGCCAGTTCAAGGGGTGAGCAGTTCTTC,CASSRGEQFF
TRBV6-1,TRBJ1-1,few,15,TRBD1,TGTGCCAGCAGTTCACAGGGGGCTGCAGGAACTGAAGCTTTCTTT,CASSSQGAAGTEAFF
TRBV10-3,TRBJ2-5,.,17,.,TGTGCCATCAGTGAGTCGAGGAGCTACGGGAGCGGGGAGACCCAGTACTTC,CAISESRSYGSGETQYF
TRBV19,TRBJ2-6,.,16,.,TGTGCCAGTAGTATAGACACTATCTCTGGGGCCAACGGCCTGACTTTC,CASSIDTISGANGLTF
TRBV5-4,TRBJ2-3,.,12,.,TGTGCCAGCAGCTTGTCCCAAGATACGCAGTATTTT,CASSLSQDTQYF
TRBV5-1,TRBJ2-3,once,18,TRBD2,TGCGCCAGCAGCTACTCCGGGACTAGCGGACCCTCCACAGATACGCAGTATTTT,CASSYSGTSGPSTDTQYF
TRBV5-1,TRBJ1-1,.,16,TRBD1,TGCGCCAGCAGCTCAGGACAGGGTTATCTCTACACTGAAGCTTTCTTT,CASSSGQGYLYTEAFF
TRBV9,TRBJ2-6,once,15,.,TGTGCCAGCAGCGTATACAGGGCTGGGGCCAACGTCCTGACTTTC,CASSVYRAGANVLTF
TRBV30,TRBJ2-7,.,14,TRBD2,TGTGCCTGGAGTGATAGCGGGGAGTCCCACGAGCAGTACTTC,CAWSDSGESHEQYF
TRBV10-3,TRBJ2-5,.,14,TRBD2,TGTGCCACCGGGAGGGCAGGGGAGACAGTGACCCAGTACTTC,CATGRAGETVTQYF
TRBV14,TRBJ2-7,.,18,TRBD2,TGTGCCAGCAGCCAAGCCCTACCGGGACTAGCGGATTTCTACGAGCAGTACTTC,CASSQALPGLADFYEQYF
TRBV5-1,TRBJ2-3,few,17,TRBD2,TGCGCCAGCAGCTTGAATAGCCTAGCGGGAGTTGTGGATACGCAGTATTTT,CASSLNSLAGVVDTQYF
TRBV5-4,TRBJ1-1,.,15,.,TGTGCCAGCAGCTTGGTGGCGGGTACGAACACTGAAGCTTTCTTT,CASSLVAGTNTEAFF
TRBV6-1,TRBJ1-5,.,15,.,TGTGCCAGCAGTGAAGCGGGGCAGTTTAATCAGCCCCAGCATTTT,CASSEAGQFNQPQHF
TRBV18,TRBJ1-1,.,12,TRBD1,TGTGCCAGCTCACCGTACAGGGGCGAAGCTTTCTTT,CASSPYRGEAFF
TRBV6-1,TRBJ2-4,once,12,TRBD1,TGTGCCAGCGGGACAGGAGAGAACAGTCAGTACTTC,CASGTGENSQYF
TRBV2,TRBJ2-7,.,11,.,TGTGCCAGCAGTGAGGTTTCCGAGCAGTACTTC,CASSEVSEQYF
TRBV28,TRBJ2-7,.,12,.,TGTGCCAGCAGTTTATCGGGATACGAGCAGTACTTC,CASSLSGYEQYF
TRBV15,TRBJ2-2,.,15,.,TGTGCCACCAGCAGGGGGGGACTTTACACCGGGGAGCTGTTTTTT,CATSRGGLYTGELFF